This entry concerns a single TCR beta chain. The antigen is unknown. The data belong to a study of shared clonotypes between healthy human individuals. The method was immunoSEQ multiplex PCR; TCRdb's version includes in-frame clones alone and lacks a portion of them. The repertoire consists of around 1.9 million clones, with around 93% occurring once and the leading ten covering approximately 1.6%. General study points: The four-donor shared clonotypes exceeded non-shared clonotypes in generation probability, with non-shared ones scoring lower.

The germline CDR1 and CDR2 sequences are LNHDA and SQIVND (reference sequence). J was trimmed by 3 bases and V by 5 bases; bases with no gene match: 10. The CDR3 is made up of 16 amino acids. CD45RO-negative, CCR7-positively selected cells formed the naive CD8 fraction, excluding terminally differentiated effector memory CD45RA+ cells. The sequence was obtained from a man aged 18 to 29 in good health. Some clones in this sample may be carry-over from other donors' samples. Sequencing input: naive CD8+ T cells from PBMCs. The J gene is TRBJ1-3, the V gene TRBV19; 7 bases match TRBD1. The CDR3 spells CASSPTLTGFGNTIYF. CDR3 DNA: TGTGCCAGTAGTCCAACCTTGACAGGGTTTGGAAACACCATATATTTT.